A single sample is the source of the 32 T cell receptor beta chains below, sequenced in a study of blood T cells in healthy people across ages. Through a sample-barcoded 5' primer and a J-beta primer mix, a second PCR was run for about 7 to 12 cycles. TCRdb reprocessed the 5' RACE reads with MiXCR, giving one entry per CDR3 protein. The table has over 950,000 distinct CDR3 sequences, around two fifths seen once. Sequenced sample: blood. These receptors were taken from a man younger than 35 in good health.

This clonotype was seen a few times. This chain uses TRBV20-1 with TRBJ1-2; no definite D call. Germline lookup yields CDR1 DFQATT and CDR2 SNEGSKA (reference sequence). Trimming left V 0 bases short and J 4 bases short, with 12 bases between. CDR3 length equals 14 residues. CDR3 residues: CSARDEGGGYGYTF. The CDR3 DNA reads as TGCAGTGCTAGAGATGAGGGTGGCGGCTATGGCTACACCTTC.

This clonotype was observed a handful of times. This rearrangement joins TRBV14 to TRBJ2-2, with a possible D match to TRBD1 (6 bases). CDR1 SGHDN and CDR2 FVKESK come from the germline V gene. The V end was cut by 5 bases, the J end by 1 base, with 14 bases between. CDR3 length: 16 residues. As DNA, the CDR3 is TGTGCCAGCAGCTTTTTTACAGGGATGAACACCGGGGAGCTGTTTTTT. Protein sequence: CASSFFTGMNTGELFF.

This clonotype was picked up one time. Possible read error: a much larger clone is one base away. The chain couples TRBV20-1 to TRBJ2-1, with 9 nucleotides matching TRBD2. CDR3 length: 16 amino acids. CDR1 and CDR2 (germline): DFQATT, SNEGSKA (reference sequence). The CDR3 DNA is TGCAGTGCTAGAGTGAGCGGGAGGATGAGTTTAAATGAGCGGTTCTTC. Amino acid sequence: CSARVSGRMSLNERFF.

A word on this clonotype: It may be a read error: a sequence one base away is much more abundant. The chain employs TRBV10-3 and TRBJ1-2; D is uncertain. CDR1 is ENHRY and CDR2 is SYGVKD in the germline V gene. There are 13 residues in the CDR3. V lost 4 bases to trimming and J lost 2 bases, with 8 bases between them. CDR3 amino acids: CAISGSRNYGYTF. The CDR3, as DNA: TGTGCCATCAGTGGGAGCAGAAACTATGGCTACACCTTC.

This clonotype appeared a few times. This chain links TRBV4-3 with TRBJ2-3; 8 bases match TRBD1. V shed 0 bases and J 3 bases; nucleotides not matched to a gene: 8. Germline V gene lookup returns CDR1 LGHNA and CDR2 YSLEER. The CDR3 spans 17 residues. The CDR3, as DNA: TGCGCCAGCAGCCAAGAACCTCCGGGACAGGATACAGATACGCAGTATTTT. Protein product: CASSQEPPGQDTDTQYF.

The rearrangement joins TRBV20-1 to TRBJ2-7; TRBD1 agrees at 7 bases. Germline V gene sequence: CDR1 DFQATT, CDR2 SNEGSKA (reference sequence). The trim removed 4 bases at V and 3 bases at J, leaving 12 bases unmatched. The CDR3 is made up of 15 amino acids. The CDR3 is CSAKGARPTFYEQYF. The CDR3 nucleotides read TGCAGTGCTAAGGGGGCTAGACCCACATTCTACGAGCAGTACTTC.

This clonotype was seen a few times. This sequence joins TRBV11-2 and TRBJ2-3; 9 bases fit TRBD2. Germline-derived CDR1 and CDR2 are SGHAT and FQNNGV. CDR3 length: 16 residues. V trimming: 2 bases; J trimming: 1 base; junction bases outside the gene matches: 4. The CDR3 DNA follows: TGTGCCAGCAGCTTACTAGCGGGGACCCGCACAGATACGCAGTATTTT. Amino acid sequence: CASSLLAGTRTDTQYF.

The sample holds a few counts of this clonotype. The V gene is TRBV20-1, the J gene TRBJ2-1; maybe TRBD2 (5 bases). Germline V lookup: CDR1 DFQATT, CDR2 SNEGSKA (reference sequence). The CDR3 sequence is 11 residues long. With 2 bases removed from V and 10 bases from J, the gap between germline ends came to 9 bases. In nucleotides, the CDR3 is TGCAGTGCTAGATTCGGGGAGGAGCAGTTCTTC. Translated, it gives CSARFGEEQFF.

The chain is built from TRBV30 and TRBJ1-1, with D hard to call. Per the germline V gene, CDR1 is GTSNPN and CDR2 is SVGIG (reference sequence). CDR3 size: 14 residues. Deletions cut 7 bases from V and 1 base from J, with 16 bases between. The CDR3 sequence is CALFFVHQNTEAFF. The CDR3 DNA follows: TGTGCCTTATTTTTTGTACATCAGAACACTGAAGCTTTCTTT.

This sequence joins TRBV7-9 and TRBJ2-3, with 9 bases matching TRBD2. CDR3 length: 13 amino acids. J was trimmed by 4 bases and V by 6 bases; bases with no gene match: 2. Germline CDR1 and CDR2: SEHNR and FQNEAQ (reference sequence). The CDR3 DNA is TGTGCCAGCAGGGTAGCGGGAGCAGATACGCAGTATTTT. Translating it yields CASRVAGADTQYF. The variable domain in full, with the rest retrieved from reference TRBV7-9 and TRBJ2-3, is DTGVSQNPRHKITKRGQNVTFRCDPISEHNRLYWYRQTLGQGPEFLTYFQNEAQLEKSRLLSDRFSAERPKGSFSTLEIQRTEQGDSAMYLCASRVAGADTQYFGPGTRLTVL.

The chain couples TRBV14 to TRBJ2-5; TRBD1 agrees at 8 bases. The CDR3 consists of 14 residues. From germline, CDR1 is SGHDN and CDR2 FVKESK. The J segment lost 13 bases and the V segment lost 0 bases, leaving 10 bases of the junction unmatched. The CDR3, as DNA: TGTGCCAGCAGCCAAGATGGCCAGACAGGGGCTCCGTACTTC. Translating it yields CASSQDGQTGAPYF.

This chain joins TRBV7-9 and TRBJ2-1; D is uncertain. The ends were cut back, 6 bases at V and 3 bases at J, with 15 bases in the middle. The CDR3 runs 15 residues. Germline-derived CDR1 and CDR2 are SEHNR and FQNEAQ (reference sequence). The CDR3 region is CASRDGPIFYNEQFF. The CDR3 region has the DNA TGTGCCAGCAGGGATGGACCCATATTCTACAATGAGCAGTTCTTC.

This clonotype was seen more than once but under ten times. The CDR3 protein is CASSVGQNREGYTF. The CDR3 coding sequence is TGTGCCAGCAGCGTGGGGCAGAACCGAGAAGGCTACACCTTC. The chain joins TRBV12-3 or TRBV12-4 to TRBJ1-2; the D gene is possibly TRBD1 (5 bases). The CDR3 loop spans 14 amino acids. V lost 6 bases and J 8 bases, leaving 19 bases between the germline ends.

This chain joins TRBV4-1 and TRBJ2-1; D ambiguous. Germline V gene lookup returns CDR1 MGHRA and CDR2 YSYEKL. The CDR3 is made up of 15 amino acids. V was trimmed by 0 bases and J by 0 bases, leaving 6 bases between them. CDR3 sequence reads: CASSQEISSYNEQFF. The CDR3 nucleotides read TGCGCCAGCAGCCAAGAAATATCCTCCTACAATGAGCAGTTCTTC.

The CDR3 DNA is TGCAGCGTTGAAAGTCGGGGGCCGGACACTGAAGCTTTCTTT. It codes for CSVESRGPDTEAFF. The rearrangement uses TRBV29-1 and TRBJ1-1, with TRBD1 as a possible D gene (6 bases). Germline values: CDR1 SQVTM, CDR2 ANQGSEA. The CDR3 loop spans 14 amino acids. The ends were cut back, 2 bases at V and 3 bases at J, with 13 bases in the middle.

The chain recombines TRBV7-3 with TRBJ2-3; D is unresolved. Trimming took 0 bases from V and 0 from J, leaving 10 bases between them. The CDR3 is made up of 16 amino acids. From germline, CDR1 is SGHTA and CDR2 FQGTGA. The CDR3 reads CASSLTATYSTDTQYF. The CDR3, as DNA: TGTGCCAGCAGCTTAACGGCTACTTATAGCACAGATACGCAGTATTTT.

This clonotype was counted at least ten times. The chain has TRBV20-1 and TRBJ2-7; weak D call: TRBD2 (5 bases). Trimming took 5 bases from V and 3 from J, leaving 14 bases between them. The CDR3 contains 13 residues. The germline V gene encodes CDR1 DFQATT and CDR2 SNEGSKA (reference sequence). CDR3 sequence reads: CSALPMGSYEQYF. Written as DNA, the CDR3 is TGCAGTGCTCTTCCCATGGGGAGCTACGAGCAGTACTTC.

Here the CDR3 reads CSASGGASGQFF. CDR3 bases: TGCAGTGCTAGCGGGGGGGCCTCTGGGCAGTTCTTC. The chain uses TRBV20-1 and TRBJ2-1; TRBD2 agrees at 8 bases. The V gene end was trimmed by 3 bases and the J gene end by 12 bases; junction bases not matched to a gene: 7. This CDR3 has 12 amino acids. Per germline, CDR1 DFQATT and CDR2 SNEGSKA (reference sequence).

This chain uses TRBV5-1 with TRBJ1-1; TRBD1 aligns across 8 bases. Looked up from germline, CDR1 is SGHRS and CDR2 is YFSETQ. There are 13 residues in the CDR3. Trimming took 2 bases from V and 5 from J; bases not matched to a gene: 2. The chain's CDR3 is CASSFQGATEAFF. CDR3 in DNA: TGCGCCAGCAGCTTTCAGGGGGCAACTGAAGCTTTCTTT.

The sample holds a few counts of this clonotype. The chain couples TRBV6-6 to TRBJ2-5, with D possibly matching TRBD2 (6 bases). V gave up 5 bases and J gave up 1 base, with 17 bases separating them. Germline CDR1 MNHNY, CDR2 SVGAGI (reference sequence). CDR3 length: 16 amino acids. The CDR3 loop is CASSAPGRPSQETQYF. CDR3 in DNA: TGTGCCAGCAGTGCCCCAGGGAGGCCATCCCAAGAGACCCAGTACTTC.

The genes are TRBV6-1 and TRBJ2-1; the match to TRBD1 covers 11 bases. This CDR3 has 18 amino acids. V was pared by 5 bases and J by 4 bases, with 13 bases of the junction left unmatched. Germline lookup yields CDR1 MNHNS and CDR2 SASEGT. Here the CDR3 reads CASSRTGGAHVDYNEQFF. DNA of the CDR3: TGTGCCAGCAGTCGGACAGGGGGCGCACATGTCGATTACAATGAGCAGTTCTTC.

V gene TRBV2 combines with J gene TRBJ1-5; D call uncertain. The V gene's germline CDR1 is SNHLY and CDR2 FYNNEI. The CDR3 loop spans 14 amino acids. V shed 7 bases and J shed 4 bases, with 14 bases lying between them. The DNA of the CDR3 is TGTGCCAGCAAAACGAGGACGGGTAATCAGCCCCAGCATTTT. This translates into CASKTRTGNQPQHF.

The chain carries TRBV20-1 and TRBJ1-1; D is possibly TRBD1 (5 bases). This CDR3 is 14 amino acids long. CDR1 DFQATT and CDR2 SNEGSKA come from the germline V gene (reference sequence). CDR3: CTFSRGIANTEAFF. The CDR3 DNA follows: TGCACATTCAGTAGGGGAATAGCAAACACTGAAGCTTTCTTT.

The CDR3 coding sequence is TGCGCCAGCAGCATAGGGACCTCGCCAACAAACATTCAGTACTTC. Translated: CASSIGTSPTNIQYF. The chain links TRBV5-1 to TRBJ2-4, with D perhaps matching TRBD1 or TRBD2 (5 bases each). The V end lost 4 bases, the J end lost 6 bases, and 17 bases lay between the germline ends. CDR3 length equals 15 residues. The germline gives CDR1 SGHRS, CDR2 YFSETQ.

V and J are TRBV7-2 and TRBJ2-1; the match to TRBD2 covers 8 bases. The length of the CDR3 is 13 residues. J lost 9 bases, V lost 3 bases, and 4 bases had no gene match. In germline, CDR1 is SGHTA, CDR2 FQGNSA. The CDR3 sequence: CASSLLAGSEQFF. Here the CDR3 DNA reads TGTGCCAGCAGCTTGTTAGCGGGGAGTGAGCAGTTCTTC.

This chain uses TRBV2 with TRBJ2-5; D is unresolved. Trimming removed 7 bases from V and 1 base from J, with 7 bases in between. Germline CDR1 is SNHLY and CDR2 is FYNNEI. The CDR3 sequence is 12 residues long. In DNA form, the CDR3 reads TGTGCCAGCATTGAGGCCCAAGAGACCCAGTACTTC. Amino acids: CASIEAQETQYF.

This chain connects TRBV19 to TRBJ1-2; possible D gene TRBD1, 5 bases. This CDR3 is 14 amino acids long. Trimming removed 6 bases from V and 3 bases from J, with 14 bases in between. The germline V gene has CDR1 LNHDA and CDR2 SQIVND (reference sequence). In nucleotides, the CDR3 is TGTGCCAGTAGGGAGGATTTGACAGACTATGGCTACACCTTC. This translates into CASREDLTDYGYTF.

The chain is built from TRBV5-1 and TRBJ2-2; D may match TRBD1 or TRBD2 (6 bases each). Trimming pared 2 bases from V and 3 bases from J, leaving 20 bases between. CDR1 is SGHRS and CDR2 is YFSETQ in the germline V gene. This CDR3 comprises 18 residues. The CDR3 nucleotides read TGCGCCAGCAGCTTAAACTCACAGGGAGGTCTGGACACCGGGGAGCTGTTTTTT. Its protein product is CASSLNSQGGLDTGELFF.

The chain is built from TRBV24-1 and TRBJ2-3; a weak D match, TRBD2 (6 bases). V shed 4 bases and J shed 0 bases, with 13 bases lying between them. The CDR3 is 16 residues long. Looked up from germline, CDR1 is KGHDR and CDR2 is SFDVKD. CDR3 DNA sequence: TGTGCCACCAGTGACACGCGGGACGGCAGCACAGATACGCAGTATTTT. Its translation is CATSDTRDGSTDTQYF.

The chain recombines TRBV5-1 with TRBJ1-5; possibly TRBD1 for D (6 bases). The germline V gene has CDR1 SGHRS and CDR2 YFSETQ. The CDR3 length is 15 residues. V lost 2 bases to trimming and J lost 3 bases, with 12 bases between them. CDR3 DNA: TGCGCCAGCAGCTTTACCGGGACATACAATCAGCCCCAGCATTTT. Translation: CASSFTGTYNQPQHF.

The chain links TRBV7-9 to TRBJ2-7, with 7 bases lining up with TRBD2. The J call is doubtful: the DNA matches TRBJ2-5 better. There are 13 residues in the CDR3. Looked up from germline, CDR1 is SEHNR and CDR2 is FQNEAQ (reference sequence). The CDR3: CASSPGTTGTQYF. The DNA for the CDR3 is TGTGCCAGCAGCCCCGGGACTACGGGGACCCAGTACTTC.

In this sample, this clonotype turned up a few times. The gene calls are TRBV4-1 and TRBJ2-1; a weak D match, TRBD1 (6 bases). Between the trimmed V and J ends, which lost 1 base and 8 bases, there was a span of 12 bases. The CDR3 covers 14 residues. Germline CDR1 and CDR2: MGHRA and YSYEKL. CDR3 bases: TGCGCCAGCAGCCAAGTCAACAGGGAGTATGAGCAGTTCTTC. Encoded protein: CASSQVNREYEQFF.